These 8 T cell receptor beta chains were all obtained from the same sample, sequenced in a study of shared clonotypes between healthy human individuals (dated by TCRdb to the early 2020s). Library method: the immunoSEQ multiplex PCR assay. Held by TCRdb, this immuneACCESS table contains in-frame sequences only and omits some clones. Under half of the omission traces to an unresolved V gene where checked; the cause of the rest is unknown. In this sample the table shows about 2 million clones, 85% to 95% of which occur a single time. 0.1% to 0.15% of the sample goes to the ten largest clones. Sequencing input: naive CD4+ T cells sorted from blood. The sample's cell subset or site label is to be understood as: CD45RA+ positively selected. The receptors originated from a man between 18 and 29 years old in good health.

The V and J genes are TRBV30 and TRBJ2-4; 7 nucleotides match TRBD2. This CDR3 contains 16 residues. The V and J ends lost 0 bases and 1 base, in that order; junction bases with no gene match: 6. Looked up from germline, CDR1 is GTSNPN and CDR2 is SVGIG (reference sequence). Here the CDR3 reads CAWSVSVGGAKNIQYF. In nucleotides, the CDR3 is TGTGCCTGGAGTGTAAGCGTCGGGGGGGCCAAAAACATTCAGTACTTC.

The chain uses TRBV29-1 and TRBJ1-1, with a weak D call TRBD1 (6 bases). CDR1 SQVTM and CDR2 ANQGSEA come from the germline V gene. V lost 8 bases and J lost 4, with 14 bases in between. The CDR3 spans 12 residues. As DNA, the CDR3 is TGCAGCCATGGACAGCCTACCACTGAAGCTTTCTTT. Its protein is CSHGQPTTEAFF.

J is TRBJ2-6 and V is TRBV18; tentatively, D is TRBD1 (5 bases). Germline CDR1 is KGHSH and CDR2 is LQKENI. The length of the CDR3 is 17 residues. V lost 0 bases and J lost 2, with 11 bases in between. The CDR3 DNA sequence: TGTGCCAGCTCACCACCCGCGTGGGGCCCTGGGGCCAACGTCCTGACTTTC. As protein: CASSPPAWGPGANVLTF. Full variable domain (remainder filled in from reference TRBV18 and TRBJ2-6): NAGVMQNPRHLVRRRGQEARLRCSPMKGHSHVYWYRQLPEEGLKFMVYLQKENIIDESGMPKERFSAEFPKEGPSILRIQQVVRGDSAAYFCASSPPAWGPGANVLTFGAGSRLTVL.

J is TRBJ2-3 and V is TRBV5-1; D is undetermined. The CDR3 runs 14 residues. Trimming shortened V by 0 bases and J by 3 bases, and 8 bases separated the two germline ends. CDR1 and CDR2 from the germline V gene are SGHRS and YFSETQ. The CDR3 is CASSLAAMTDTQYF. The DNA of the CDR3 is TGCGCCAGCAGCTTGGCGGCAATGACAGATACGCAGTATTTT.

A remark on this clone: The sample has other DNA sequences that encode this CDR3 too. V gene TRBV2 combines with J gene TRBJ1-2; a possible D gene is TRBD1 (5 bases). Deletions cut 4 bases from V and 5 bases from J, with 8 bases between. The CDR3 contains 12 residues. CDR1 is SNHLY, CDR2 FYNNEI, per germline. Here the CDR3 reads CASSGGPYGYTF. The CDR3 DNA reads TGTGCCAGCAGTGGGGGCCCGTATGGCTACACCTTC.

The chain combines TRBV5-1 with TRBJ2-2, with D possibly being TRBD1 (5 bases). The CDR3 runs to 19 residues. Germline V gene sequence: CDR1 SGHRS, CDR2 YFSETQ. Trimming cost V 4 bases and J 1 base, with 23 bases left between them. The CDR3 sequence is CASSQPEIKGPLNTGELFF. CDR3 bases: TGCGCCAGCAGCCAGCCGGAGATAAAGGGGCCGCTGAACACCGGGGAGCTGTTTTTT. Filled out from reference TRBV5-1 and TRBJ2-2, the complete variable domain reads KAGVTQTPRYLIKTRGQQVTLSCSPISGHRSVSWYQQTPGQGLQFLFEYFSETQRNKGNFPGRFSGRQFSNSRSEMNVSTLELGDSALYLCASSQPEIKGPLNTGELFFGEGSRLTVL.

This chain connects TRBV25-1 to TRBJ2-7, with D maybe TRBD1 (6 bases). V was trimmed by 2 bases and J by 2 bases, leaving 10 bases between them. The CDR3 contains 14 residues. Germline assignment: CDR1 MGHDK and CDR2 SYGVNS. The CDR3 loop is CASSEGGRAYEQYF. The CDR3, as DNA: TGTGCCAGCAGTGAAGGGGGCAGAGCCTACGAGCAGTACTTC.

This chain uses TRBV6-5 with TRBJ2-2, with 8 bases matching TRBD1. The V and J ends lost 6 bases and 5 bases, in that order; junction bases with no gene match: 2. Germline V lookup: CDR1 MNHEY, CDR2 SVGAGI. The CDR3 has 13 residues. CDR3 coding DNA: TGTGCCAGCAGCCGGACAGGGACCGGGGAGCTGTTTTTT. It specifies CASSRTGTGELFF.